This TCR beta chain stems from a study of molecular identifiers for immune sequencing clone quantification. The study, taken as a whole, reports: Amid approximately 1 million naive cells, spiked Jurkat TCR RNA from one cell was reportedly still detectable.

About this clonotype itself: Its antigen is undetermined.

The germline gives CDR1 MNHEY, CDR2 SVGEGT. Trimming removed 2 bases from V and 3 bases from J, with 14 bases in between. The CDR3 spans 15 residues. The naive CD8 libraries originated from between roughly 20,000 and 1,000,000 sorted cells and drew on 10%, 30% or 50% RNA. The authors sorted naive CD8 T cells as CD8+CD4-CCR7+CD45RA+. Library preparation followed earlier protocols using designated TCR primers. TCRdb re-derived calls from the PCR reads in MiXCR, one entry per CDR3 protein. The sample shows about 330,000 distinct CDR3 sequences, about a quarter of them seen only once. The clonotype originates from a human donor in good health. Some libraries in this study had Jurkat cell RNA spiked in. This chain uses TRBV6-2 or TRBV6-3 with TRBJ2-7, with D maybe TRBD1 (6 bases). Sequencing used naive CD8+ T cells from blood, with Jurkat cell RNA spiked in. Subset denoted: FACS-sorted CD8+CD4-CCR7+CD45RA+ naive T cells. The CDR3 sequence is CASSYPDSSYYEQYF. CDR3 nucleotides: TGTGCCAGCAGTTACCCGGACAGTTCTTACTACGAGCAGTACTTC.